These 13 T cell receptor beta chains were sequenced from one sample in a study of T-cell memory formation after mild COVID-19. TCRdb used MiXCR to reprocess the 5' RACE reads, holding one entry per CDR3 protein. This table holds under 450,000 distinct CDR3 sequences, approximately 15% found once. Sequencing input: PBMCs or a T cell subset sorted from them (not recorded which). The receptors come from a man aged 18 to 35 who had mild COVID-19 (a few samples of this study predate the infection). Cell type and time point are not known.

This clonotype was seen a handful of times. DNA of the CDR3: TGTGCCAGCAGCCAAGATCCGTATAGCCTCACGAAGAACACCGGGGAGCTGTTTTTT. This translates into CASSQDPYSLTKNTGELFF. This chain joins TRBV4-2 and TRBJ2-2; no definite D call. The germline gives CDR1 LGHNA, CDR2 YNFKEQ. This CDR3 contains 19 residues. V gave up 0 bases and J gave up 1 base, with 18 bases separating them.

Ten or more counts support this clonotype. The CDR3 DNA reads as TGCGCCAGCAGATTGGGCGTCTCTGAGTACGAGCAGTACGTC. It codes for CASRLGVSEYEQYV. This sequence joins TRBV5-1 and TRBJ2-7; D uncertain. The CDR3 has 14 amino acids. Germline CDR1 SGHRS, CDR2 YFSETQ.

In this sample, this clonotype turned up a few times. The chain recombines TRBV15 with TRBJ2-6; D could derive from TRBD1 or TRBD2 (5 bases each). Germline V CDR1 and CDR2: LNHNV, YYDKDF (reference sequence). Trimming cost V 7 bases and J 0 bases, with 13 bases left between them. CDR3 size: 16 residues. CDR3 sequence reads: CATTTGRNSGANVLTF. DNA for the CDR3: TGTGCCACCACAACGGGACGTAACTCTGGGGCCAACGTCCTGACTTTC.

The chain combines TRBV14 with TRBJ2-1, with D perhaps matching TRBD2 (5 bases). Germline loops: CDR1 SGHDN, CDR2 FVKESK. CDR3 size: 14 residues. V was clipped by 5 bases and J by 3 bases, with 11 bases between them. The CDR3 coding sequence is TGTGCCAGCAGCAGAGGGCCGATCTACAATGAGCAGTTCTTC. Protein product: CASSRGPIYNEQFF.

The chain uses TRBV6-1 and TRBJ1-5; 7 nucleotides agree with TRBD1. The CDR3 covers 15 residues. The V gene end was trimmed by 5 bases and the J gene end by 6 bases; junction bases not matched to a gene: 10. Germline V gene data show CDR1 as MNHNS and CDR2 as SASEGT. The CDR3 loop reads CASSPSLRGRQPQHF. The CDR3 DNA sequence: TGTGCCAGCAGTCCAAGCTTGAGGGGGCGTCAGCCCCAGCATTTT.

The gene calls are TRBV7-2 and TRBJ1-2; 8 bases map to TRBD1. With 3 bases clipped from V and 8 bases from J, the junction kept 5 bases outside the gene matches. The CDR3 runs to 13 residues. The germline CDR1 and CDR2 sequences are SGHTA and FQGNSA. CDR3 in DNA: TGTGCCAGCAGCTTCATACAGGGGGACGGCTACACCTTC. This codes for CASSFIQGDGYTF.

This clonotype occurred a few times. The CDR3 is CASKDTYQPQHF. CDR3 nucleotides: TGTGCCAGTAAGGACACGTATCAGCCCCAGCATTTT. The chain links TRBV19 to TRBJ1-5; perhaps TRBD1 as D (5 bases). The CDR3 runs 12 residues. V lost 7 bases and J lost 5, with 9 bases in between. Looked up from germline, CDR1 is LNHDA and CDR2 is SQIVND (reference sequence).

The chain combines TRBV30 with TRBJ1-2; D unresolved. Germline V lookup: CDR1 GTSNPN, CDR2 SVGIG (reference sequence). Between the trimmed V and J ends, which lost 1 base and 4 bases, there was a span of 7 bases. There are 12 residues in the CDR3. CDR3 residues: CAWSAATYGYTF. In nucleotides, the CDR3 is TGTGCCTGGAGTGCAGCAACCTATGGCTACACCTTC.

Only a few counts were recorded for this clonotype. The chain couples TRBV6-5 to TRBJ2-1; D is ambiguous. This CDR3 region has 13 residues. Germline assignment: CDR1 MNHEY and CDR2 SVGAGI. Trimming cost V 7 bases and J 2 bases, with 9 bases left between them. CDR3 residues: CASKPGPYNEQFF. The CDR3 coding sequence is TGTGCCAGCAAACCAGGACCCTACAATGAGCAGTTCTTC.

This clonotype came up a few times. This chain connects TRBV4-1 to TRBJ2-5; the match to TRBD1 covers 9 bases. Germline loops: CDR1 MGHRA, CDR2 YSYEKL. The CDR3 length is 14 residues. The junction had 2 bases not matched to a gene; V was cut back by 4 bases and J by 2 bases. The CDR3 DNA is TGCGCCAGCAGCCGCGGACAGGGGCAAGAGACCCAGTACTTC. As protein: CASSRGQGQETQYF.

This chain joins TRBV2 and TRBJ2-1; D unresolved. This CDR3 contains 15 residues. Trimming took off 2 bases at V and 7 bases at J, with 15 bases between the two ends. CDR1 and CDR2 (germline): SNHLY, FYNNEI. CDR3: CASSEWLMVGNEQFF. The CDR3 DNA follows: TGTGCCAGCAGTGAATGGCTCATGGTGGGGAATGAGCAGTTCTTC.

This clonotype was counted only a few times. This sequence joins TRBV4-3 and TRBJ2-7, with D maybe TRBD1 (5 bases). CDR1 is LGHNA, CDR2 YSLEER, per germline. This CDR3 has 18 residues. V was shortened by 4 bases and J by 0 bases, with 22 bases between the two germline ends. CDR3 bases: TGCGCCAGCAGCCTCCGGGTCAGGGAAGATGTGAGCTCCTACGAGCAGTACTTC. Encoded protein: CASSLRVREDVSSYEQYF.

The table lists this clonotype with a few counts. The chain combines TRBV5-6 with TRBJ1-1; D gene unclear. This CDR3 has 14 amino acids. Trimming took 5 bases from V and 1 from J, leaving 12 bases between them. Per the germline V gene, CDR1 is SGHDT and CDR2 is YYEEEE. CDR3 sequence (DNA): TGTGCCAGCAGTATTCTCGGGCGGAACACTGAAGCTTTCTTT. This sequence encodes CASSILGRNTEAFF.